This T cell receptor (beta chain) was sequenced for a study of cytomegalovirus exposure and HLA in healthy donors. Remarks on this clone: Its antigen is as yet unknown.

General study results and limits: Confirmation in vitro established that a few CMV-associated chains were specific for CMV antigens.

Primers: 60 Vbeta forward and 13 Jbeta reverse. Assay: immunoSEQ multiplex PCR; the TCRdb copy retains only in-frame clones and omits some. The sample holds some 150,000 clones, 79% seen once. Sequenced input: PBMCs. The receptor was derived from a male donor in good health and CMV-seronegative.

CDR3 sequence reads: CASSLTGRTPSTEAFF. DNA for the CDR3: TGTGCCAGCTCACTTACAGGCAGGACCCCGAGCACTGAAGCTTTCTTT. The V and J genes are TRBV18 and TRBJ1-1, with a weak D call TRBD1 (5 bases). The V and J ends lost 4 bases and 4 bases respectively, with 19 bases between them. The CDR3 is 16 residues long. Germline V CDR1 and CDR2: KGHSH, LQKENI.